Listed here are 5 T cell receptor beta chains from one sample, sequenced in a study of sequential checkpoint blockade in melanoma. TCRdb keeps only in-frame clones here, not all; method: immunoSEQ multiplex PCR. The sample contains some 40,000 clones, around nine tenths of which appear only once. This sample's treatment: randomized to nivolumab then ipilimumab (arm A) or the reverse (arm B). This specimen consisted of CD8+ T cells sorted from blood (inferred from file names), obtained from a patient given nivolumab and ipilimumab in sequence. The receptors were gathered from a human donor with melanoma.

The chain carries TRBV7-9 and TRBJ1-1, with 7 positions matching TRBD1. In germline, CDR1 is SEHNR, CDR2 FQNEAQ (reference sequence). The J segment lost 0 bases and the V segment lost 6 bases, leaving 10 bases of the junction unmatched. The CDR3 has 16 amino acids. The chain's CDR3 is CASRSDRVGMNTEAFF. For the CDR3, the DNA is TGTGCCAGCAGATCAGACAGGGTCGGTATGAACACTGAAGCTTTCTTT. Complete variable domain (other parts from reference TRBV7-9 and TRBJ1-1): DTGVSQNPRHKITKRGQNVTFRCDPISEHNRLYWYRQTLGQGPEFLTYFQNEAQLEKSRLLSDRFSAERPKGSFSTLEIQRTEQGDSAMYLCASRSDRVGMNTEAFFGQGTRLTVV.

The chain is built from TRBV5-1 and TRBJ1-5, with TRBD1 identical over 7 bases. Germline V gene data show CDR1 as SGHRS and CDR2 as YFSETQ. The CDR3 covers 14 residues. The trim removed 4 bases at V and 2 bases at J, leaving 3 bases unmatched. The CDR3 DNA is TGCGCCAGCAGCACCGGGACAGGCAATCAGCCCCAGCATTTT. Protein sequence: CASSTGTGNQPQHF.

The chain carries TRBV7-9 and TRBJ2-7; TRBD2 aligns across 12 bases. This CDR3 is 15 amino acids long. Trimming at V came to 5 bases and at J to 4 bases, leaving 6 bases not matched to a gene. CDR1 is SEHNR and CDR2 is FQNEAQ in the germline V gene (reference sequence). The CDR3 DNA reads TGTGCCAGCAGCGATCTAGCGGGAGGGAATTACGAGCAGTACTTC. Amino acid sequence: CASSDLAGGNYEQYF. The variable domain in full, completed from reference TRBV7-9 and TRBJ2-7, reads DTGVSQNPRHKITKRGQNVTFRCDPISEHNRLYWYRQTLGQGPEFLTYFQNEAQLEKSRLLSDRFSAERPKGSFSTLEIQRTEQGDSAMYLCASSDLAGGNYEQYFGPGTRLTVT.

The chain combines TRBV11-2 with TRBJ1-5, with 7 bases lining up with TRBD1. The CDR3 length is 15 residues. Losses at the gene ends were 1 base for V and 7 bases for J; bases not matched to a gene: 7. Per the germline V gene, CDR1 is SGHAT and CDR2 is FQNNGV. This chain's CDR3 is CASSLGSGGRQPQHF. In nucleotides, the CDR3 is TGTGCCAGCAGCTTAGGGTCAGGGGGTCGACAGCCCCAGCATTTT.

The chain joins TRBV27 to TRBJ1-4; a possible D gene is TRBD1 (6 bases). With 5 bases removed from V and 6 bases from J, the gap between germline ends came to 16 bases. Looked up from germline, CDR1 is MNHEY and CDR2 is SMNVEV (reference sequence). The CDR3 contains 15 residues. As DNA, the CDR3 is TGTGCCAGCAGTCCAAATCAGGGGATTTATGAAAAACTGTTTTTT. It yields the protein CASSPNQGIYEKLFF.